Sequencing of this TCR beta chain was carried out in a study of blood T cells in healthy people across ages. This clonotype showed up many times. The CDR3 totals 13 residues. Trimming took 8 bases from V and 1 from J, leaving 10 bases between them. Germline CDR1 and CDR2: ENHRY and SYGVKD. A J-beta primer mix and a sample-barcoded 5' primer were used in a second PCR of roughly 6 to 11 cycles. TCRdb re-called the 5' RACE reads through MiXCR, storing one row per CDR3 protein. The table shows 910,000 or so distinct CDR3 sequences, with roughly 50% occurring only once. This TCR came from a woman aged 55-69 years in good health. Material for sequencing was blood. The chain couples TRBV10-3 to TRBJ2-3, with a weak D call TRBD1 (5 bases). Here the CDR3 DNA reads TGTGCCATCTTTGAGACAGGCACAGATACGCAGTATTTT. As protein: CAIFETGTDTQYF.